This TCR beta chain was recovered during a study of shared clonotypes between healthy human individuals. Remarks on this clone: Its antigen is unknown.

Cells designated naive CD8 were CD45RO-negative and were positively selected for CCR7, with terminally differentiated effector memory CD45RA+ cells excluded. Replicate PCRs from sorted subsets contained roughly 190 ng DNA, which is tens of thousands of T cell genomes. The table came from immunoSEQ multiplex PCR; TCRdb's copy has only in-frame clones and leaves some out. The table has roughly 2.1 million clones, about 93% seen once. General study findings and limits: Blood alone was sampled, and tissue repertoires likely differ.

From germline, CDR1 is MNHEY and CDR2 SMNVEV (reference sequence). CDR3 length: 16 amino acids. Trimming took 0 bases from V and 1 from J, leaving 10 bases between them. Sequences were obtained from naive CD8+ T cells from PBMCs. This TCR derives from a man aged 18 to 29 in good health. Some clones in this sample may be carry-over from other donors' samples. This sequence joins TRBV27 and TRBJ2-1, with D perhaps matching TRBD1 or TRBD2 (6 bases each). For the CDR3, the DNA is TGTGCCAGCAGTTTATCGCCGGGGGCGTCCTACAATGAGCAGTTCTTC. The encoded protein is CASSLSPGASYNEQFF.